The 25 T cell receptor beta chains presented below share a single source sample, sequenced in a study of cytomegalovirus exposure and HLA in healthy donors. The assay was immunoSEQ multiplex PCR, and TCRdb's table has in-frame clones only and misses some. The table lists about 200,000 clones, approximately 82% of them singletons, with around 15% in the top ten. The sample consisted of PBMCs. All receptors derive from a woman aged 25 to 39 in good health and CMV-seropositive.

The V gene is TRBV11-1, the J gene TRBJ2-7; 9 positions match TRBD1. The CDR3 consists of 17 residues. The V gene's germline CDR1 is SGHAT and CDR2 FQDESV (reference sequence). The V and J ends lost 5 bases and 1 base, in that order; junction bases with no gene match: 12. The CDR3 loop is CASSQRYRGQGSYEQYF. DNA of the CDR3: TGTGCCAGCAGCCAAAGATACCGGGGACAGGGTTCCTACGAGCAGTACTTC.

The count of this clone is one. The chain recombines TRBV7-3 with TRBJ2-1, with TRBD2 matching over 9 bases. The CDR3 length is 15 residues. In germline, CDR1 is SGHTA, CDR2 FQGTGA. The V segment lost 1 base and the J segment 2 bases; nucleotides outside the gene matches: 0. This chain's CDR3 is CASSLRLAAYNEQFF. As DNA, the CDR3 is TGTGCCAGCAGCTTAAGACTAGCGGCCTACAATGAGCAGTTCTTC.

In this sample, this clone turned up a few times. The rearrangement links TRBV10-3 to TRBJ1-2; 7 bases line up with TRBD1. CDR1 and CDR2 (germline): ENHRY, SYGVKD. V was clipped by 9 bases and J by 5 bases; unmatched bases: 3. The CDR3 is 11 amino acids. The CDR3 protein is CAIQGMYGYTF. CDR3 in DNA: TGTGCCATACAGGGGATGTATGGCTACACCTTC.

This chain connects TRBV5-1 to TRBJ2-5, with D perhaps TRBD2 (5 bases). Deletions cut 3 bases from V and 5 bases from J, with 14 bases between. The CDR3 spans 14 residues. Per the germline V gene, CDR1 is SGHRS and CDR2 is YFSETQ. The CDR3 protein is CASSSLGVRETQYF. The CDR3 DNA sequence: TGCGCCAGCAGCTCGCTCGGGGTCCGGGAGACCCAGTACTTC.

In regard to this clone: This sample includes further DNA sequences coding for the same CDR3. The chain couples TRBV27 to TRBJ2-7, with D uncertain. Trimming removed 6 bases from V and 3 bases from J, with 6 bases in between. Looked up from germline, CDR1 is MNHEY and CDR2 is SMNVEV (reference sequence). CDR3 length equals 11 residues. The CDR3 sequence: CASSFGYEQYF. The CDR3 DNA reads as TGTGCCAGCAGCTTCGGCTACGAGCAGTACTTC.

The chain is built from TRBV19 and TRBJ2-7; TRBD2 matches 7 bases. The CDR3 covers 14 residues. The V segment lost 5 bases and the J segment 6 bases; nucleotides outside the gene matches: 10. Germline loops: CDR1 LNHDA, CDR2 SQIVND (reference sequence). The CDR3 is CASSPGLGSSEQYF. CDR3 DNA sequence: TGTGCCAGTAGTCCCGGACTAGGGAGCTCCGAGCAGTACTTC.

This clone showed up just a few times. The chain carries TRBV11-3 and TRBJ2-1, with unresolved D. CDR1 is SGHNT, CDR2 YENEEA, per germline. Trimming shortened V by 6 bases and J by 12 bases, and 18 bases separated the two germline ends. The CDR3 contains 13 residues. CDR3 sequence (DNA): TGTGCCAGCAGTGCTGAGCCGGTTAGTCGGCAGTTCTTC. The encoded protein is CASSAEPVSRQFF. The full variable domain, with the rest looked up from reference TRBV11-3 and TRBJ2-1, is EAGVVQSPRYKIIEKKQPVAFWCNPISGHNTLYWYLQNLGQGPELLIRYENEEAVDDSQLPKDRFSAERLKGVDSTLKIQPAELGDSAVYLCASSAEPVSRQFFGPGTRLTVL.

The V gene is TRBV5-6, the J gene TRBJ2-3; D is perhaps TRBD1 (6 bases). This CDR3 is 14 amino acids long. The V gene's germline CDR1 is SGHDT and CDR2 YYEEEE. V was trimmed by 4 bases and J by 3 bases, leaving 12 bases between them. The CDR3 DNA reads TGTGCCAGCAGCACAGGGCCCGGGACAGATACGCAGTATTTT. As protein: CASSTGPGTDTQYF.

This clone was detected once. The chain has TRBV29-1 and TRBJ1-1, with D maybe TRBD1 (6 bases). Trimming shortened V by 7 bases and J by 3 bases, and 15 bases separated the two germline ends. This CDR3 has 13 residues. Germline CDR1 and CDR2: SQVTM and ANQGSEA. The CDR3 nucleotides are TGCAGCGCATTAATTGGGGGCGACACTGAAGCTTTCTTT. Amino acid sequence: CSALIGGDTEAFF.

The V gene is TRBV18, the J gene TRBJ2-7, with D possibly TRBD2 on 6 matching bases. This CDR3 comprises 13 residues. Germline CDR1 KGHSH, CDR2 LQKENI. V shed 6 bases and J shed 4 bases, with 13 bases lying between them. CDR3 protein: CASSPSEGYEQYF. In DNA form, the CDR3 reads TGTGCCAGCTCCCCCTCGGAGGGGTACGAGCAGTACTTC.

The chain couples TRBV28 to TRBJ2-1; no clear D. Germline V gives CDR1 MDHEN, CDR2 SYDVKM. The CDR3 loop spans 12 amino acids. V was trimmed by 10 bases and J by 0 bases, leaving 7 bases between them. The CDR3, as DNA: TGTGCCACGAGAAGCTCCTACAATGAGCAGTTCTTC. Residues: CATRSSYNEQFF.

J is TRBJ2-2 and V is TRBV11-1; 9 bases are a match to TRBD2. The germline gives CDR1 SGHAT, CDR2 FQDESV (reference sequence). With V trimmed by 7 bases and J by 4 bases, 10 bases remained unmatched. The CDR3 has 16 amino acids. Written as DNA, the CDR3 is TGTGCCAGCAAAAACGGCCTAGCGGGGTTCACCGGGGAGCTGTTTTTT. This sequence encodes CASKNGLAGFTGELFF.

The CDR3 protein is CASSGRGVGTEAFF. CDR3 bases: TGTGCCAGCAGTGGCAGGGGAGTTGGCACTGAAGCTTTCTTT. The rearrangement links TRBV27 to TRBJ1-1; TRBD1 is a possible D gene (6 bases). The CDR3 has 14 amino acids. With 5 bases removed from V and 4 bases from J, the gap between germline ends came to 14 bases. CDR1 and CDR2 (germline): MNHEY, SMNVEV (reference sequence).

The V gene is TRBV11-3, the J gene TRBJ2-3; a weak D match, TRBD2 (6 bases). Germline CDR1 and CDR2: SGHNT and YENEEA. The CDR3 loop spans 16 amino acids. Trimming removed 2 bases at V and 3 bases at J, with 15 bases between. The CDR3 DNA follows: TGTGCCAGCAGCTTAAGTTCGGGGGATAGAACAGATACGCAGTATTTT. Amino acids: CASSLSSGDRTDTQYF.

This chain uses TRBV6-5 with TRBJ1-1, with 8 bases matching TRBD1. With 2 bases clipped from V and 0 bases from J, the junction kept 2 bases outside the gene matches. Germline CDR1 is MNHEY and CDR2 is SVGAGI. This CDR3 comprises 15 residues. CDR3 in amino acids: CASSYGQGMNTEAFF. The CDR3 nucleotides are TGTGCCAGCAGTTACGGACAGGGTATGAACACTGAAGCTTTCTTT.

The J gene is TRBJ2-1, the V gene TRBV2; D perhaps matches TRBD1 (7 bases). CDR1 and CDR2 from the germline V gene are SNHLY and FYNNEI. The CDR3 runs to 14 residues. V was pared by 4 bases and J by 9 bases, with 16 bases between. DNA for the CDR3: TGTGCCAGCAGTGGCAGGGGGGAGGCATTTGAGCAGTTCTTC. Its translation: CASSGRGEAFEQFF.

The V gene is TRBV27, the J gene TRBJ1-1, with 9 bases lining up with TRBD1. With 8 bases clipped from V and 5 bases from J, the junction kept 9 bases outside the gene matches. The CDR3 has 14 amino acids. CDR1 MNHEY and CDR2 SMNVEV come from the germline V gene (reference sequence). CDR3 sequence reads: CASARQGGRTEAFF. CDR3 nucleotide sequence: TGTGCCAGCGCCAGACAGGGGGGCCGGACTGAAGCTTTCTTT.

Only one count was recorded for this clone. The chain uses TRBV27 and TRBJ2-7; TRBD1 matches at 11 bases. Germline CDR1 and CDR2: MNHEY and SMNVEV (reference sequence). The V and J ends lost 6 bases and 6 bases, in that order; junction bases with no gene match: 7. CDR3 length: 14 residues. Here the CDR3 reads CASSADRGRLEQYF. The CDR3 DNA reads TGTGCCAGCAGCGCGGACAGGGGGCGTCTCGAGCAGTACTTC.

The V gene is TRBV7-2, the J gene TRBJ2-2, with 13 bases fitting TRBD2. The CDR3 totals 16 residues. Germline values: CDR1 SGHTA, CDR2 FQGNSA. V gave up 7 bases and J gave up 4 bases; unmatched junction bases: 6. CDR3 in amino acids: CASKLAGGPITGELFF. The CDR3 DNA is TGTGCCAGCAAACTAGCGGGAGGGCCGATCACCGGGGAGCTGTTTTTT.

This clone was detected only once. The CDR3 DNA reads as TGTGCCAGCAATCTAGCGGGAGTTTGGACAGATACGCAGTATTTT. As protein: CASNLAGVWTDTQYF. The chain joins TRBV2 to TRBJ2-3, with 10 positions matching TRBD2. There are 15 residues in the CDR3. CDR1 SNHLY and CDR2 FYNNEI come from the germline V gene. V was pared by 7 bases and J by 3 bases, with 7 bases of the junction left unmatched.

The chain uses TRBV2 and TRBJ2-1; 7 bases map to TRBD2. The junction had 5 bases not matched to a gene; V was cut back by 4 bases and J by 2 bases. CDR1 and CDR2 (germline): SNHLY, FYNNEI. This CDR3 spans 15 amino acids. CDR3 region: CASSVLADAYNEQFF. The DNA for the CDR3 is TGTGCCAGCAGTGTCCTAGCGGATGCCTACAATGAGCAGTTCTTC.

V is TRBV16 and J is TRBJ2-1; no clear D gene. Per germline, CDR1 KGHSY and CDR2 FQNENV. Between the trimmed V and J ends, which lost 5 bases and 9 bases, there was a span of 8 bases. This CDR3 has 11 amino acids. The CDR3 here is CASSIGGEQFF. The CDR3 DNA follows: TGTGCCAGCAGCATAGGCGGTGAGCAGTTCTTC.

The chain has TRBV5-1 and TRBJ2-3, with D tentatively TRBD1 (6 bases). Germline loops: CDR1 SGHRS, CDR2 YFSETQ. Trimming pared 2 bases from V and 0 bases from J, leaving 10 bases between. CDR3 length: 15 residues. Here the CDR3 reads CASSLDRPSTDTQYF. Written as DNA, the CDR3 is TGCGCCAGCAGCTTAGACAGGCCTAGCACAGATACGCAGTATTTT.

The rearrangement uses TRBV27 and TRBJ2-7, with TRBD2 identical over 10 bases. Germline V CDR1 and CDR2: MNHEY, SMNVEV (reference sequence). V shed 7 bases, J shed 0 bases, and the junction held 3 bases outside the gene matches. This CDR3 spans 14 amino acids. The CDR3 loop reads CASNLAGASYEQYF. DNA of the CDR3: TGTGCCAGCAACCTAGCGGGAGCCTCCTACGAGCAGTACTTC.

The chain carries TRBV29-1 and TRBJ2-7; D possibly corresponds to TRBD2 (6 bases). This CDR3 has 13 amino acids. Per germline, CDR1 SQVTM and CDR2 ANQGSEA. V lost 3 bases and J 0 bases, leaving 9 bases between the germline ends. CDR3 sequence reads: CSVEEGLSYEQYF. Written as DNA, the CDR3 is TGCAGCGTTGAGGAGGGCCTCTCCTACGAGCAGTACTTC.